This T cell receptor (beta chain) stems from a study of blood T cell repertoires in COVID-19. About the research overall: The United States, Italy and Spain supplied acute and convalescent COVID-19 samples.

Membership in each cohort depended on participant-reported clinical history. It was within 2 weeks before study entry that exposed participants met a COVID-19 case. Original processing notes: Amplification of reference gene primers was used by the study to estimate nucleated cell counts. The assay was immunoSEQ multiplex PCR, and TCRdb's table has in-frame clones only and misses some. The V and J calls and clone size are taken from that table; D and trimming were inferred from the DNA. The data contain 200,000 to 250,000 clones, 80% to 90% of them singletons. V shed 3 bases and J 5 bases; nucleotides not matched to a gene: 9. The CDR3 consists of 15 residues. Germline V gene sequence: CDR1 KGHSH, CDR2 LQKENI.

Sample: PBMCs or T cells enriched from blood (not recorded which). The chain carries TRBV18 and TRBJ1-2; the match to TRBD1 covers 7 bases. This clonotype was sampled from a woman aged 25 to 39 who had been exposed to COVID-19. The CDR3 nucleotides read TGTGCCAGCTCACCCGGACAGGCCTTTCTTTATGGCTACACCTTC. It encodes CASSPGQAFLYGYTF.